The clone carrying this T cell receptor beta chain came up a few times. Its target is unknown. The germline V and J ends were trimmed by 5 bases and 5 bases, with 13 bases remaining between them. The CDR3 is made up of 13 amino acids. Looked up from germline, CDR1 is MNHNS and CDR2 is SASEGT. Described time point: persistent/refractory GD, antithyroid drugs over 5 years with positive TRAb. Researchers made the TCR library from RNA that was extracted from PBMCs. The data stem from a study of regulatory T cells in long-lasting Graves disease. Study-level points and caveats: Under persistent disease, TRBV28, TRBJ1-2 and TRBJ2-5 were used preferentially.

HTBI primers from iRepertoire and Arm-PCR of CDR3 regions yielded the TCR beta libraries. TCRdb itself ran the multiplex PCR reads through MiXCR, one entry per CDR3 protein. Among hundreds of thousands of distinct CDR3 sequences listed, roughly 20% were seen once. Material: peripheral blood mononuclear cells (PBMCs), obtained when the disease was refractory, from a patient treated with antithyroid drugs. This sequence was found in a female donor with Graves disease. The rearrangement uses TRBV6-1 and TRBJ2-7, with D unresolved. The CDR3: CASSPDSYHEQYF. The DNA of the CDR3 is TGTGCCAGCAGTCCGGATTCGTACCACGAGCAGTACTTC.